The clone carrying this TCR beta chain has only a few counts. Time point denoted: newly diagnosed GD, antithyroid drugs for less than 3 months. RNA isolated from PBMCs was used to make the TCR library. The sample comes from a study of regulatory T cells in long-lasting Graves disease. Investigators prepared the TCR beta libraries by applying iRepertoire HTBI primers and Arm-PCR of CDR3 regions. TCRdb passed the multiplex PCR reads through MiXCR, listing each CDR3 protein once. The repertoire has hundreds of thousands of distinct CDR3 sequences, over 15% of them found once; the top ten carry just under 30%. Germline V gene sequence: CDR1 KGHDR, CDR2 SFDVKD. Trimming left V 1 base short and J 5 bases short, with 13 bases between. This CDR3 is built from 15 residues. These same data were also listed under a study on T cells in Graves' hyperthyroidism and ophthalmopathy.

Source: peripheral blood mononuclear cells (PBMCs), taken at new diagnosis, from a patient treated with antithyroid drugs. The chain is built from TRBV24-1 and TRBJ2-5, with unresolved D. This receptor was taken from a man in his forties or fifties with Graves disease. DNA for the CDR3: TGTGCCACCAGTGATTTCACAGCTTCTGGGGAGACCCAGTACTTC. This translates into CATSDFTASGETQYF.